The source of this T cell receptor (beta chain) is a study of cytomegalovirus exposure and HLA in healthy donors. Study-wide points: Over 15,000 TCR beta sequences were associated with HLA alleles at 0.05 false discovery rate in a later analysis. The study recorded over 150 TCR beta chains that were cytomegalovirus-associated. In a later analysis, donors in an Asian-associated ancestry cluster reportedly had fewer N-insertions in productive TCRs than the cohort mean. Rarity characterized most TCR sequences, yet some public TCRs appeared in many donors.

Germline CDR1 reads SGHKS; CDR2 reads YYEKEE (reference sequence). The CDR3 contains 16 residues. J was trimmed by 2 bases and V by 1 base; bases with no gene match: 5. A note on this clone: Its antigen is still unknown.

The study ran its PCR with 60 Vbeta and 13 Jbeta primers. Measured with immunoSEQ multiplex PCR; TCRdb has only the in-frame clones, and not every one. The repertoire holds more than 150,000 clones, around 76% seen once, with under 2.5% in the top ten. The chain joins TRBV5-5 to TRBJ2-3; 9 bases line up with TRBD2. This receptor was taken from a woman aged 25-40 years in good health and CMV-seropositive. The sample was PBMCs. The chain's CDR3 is CASSLSGGSITDTQYF. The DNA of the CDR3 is TGTGCCAGCAGCTTGAGCGGGGGGTCGATCACAGATACGCAGTATTTT.